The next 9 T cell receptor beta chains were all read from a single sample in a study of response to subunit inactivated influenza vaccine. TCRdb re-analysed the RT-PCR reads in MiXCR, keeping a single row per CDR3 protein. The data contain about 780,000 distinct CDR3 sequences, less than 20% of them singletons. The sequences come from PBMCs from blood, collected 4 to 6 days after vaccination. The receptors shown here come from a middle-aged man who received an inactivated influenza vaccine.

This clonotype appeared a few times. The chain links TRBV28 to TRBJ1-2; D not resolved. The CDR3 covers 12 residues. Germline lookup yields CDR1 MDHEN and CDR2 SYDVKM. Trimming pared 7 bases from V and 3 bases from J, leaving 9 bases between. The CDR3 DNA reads TGTGCCAGCACCCCATCGGACTATGGCTACACCTTC. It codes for CASTPSDYGYTF.

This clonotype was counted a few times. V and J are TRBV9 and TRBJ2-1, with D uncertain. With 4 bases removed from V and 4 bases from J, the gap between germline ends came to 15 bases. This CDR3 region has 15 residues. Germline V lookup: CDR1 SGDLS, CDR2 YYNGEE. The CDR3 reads CASSLHGGEYNEQFF. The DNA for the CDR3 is TGTGCCAGCAGCTTACACGGCGGAGAATACAATGAGCAGTTCTTC.

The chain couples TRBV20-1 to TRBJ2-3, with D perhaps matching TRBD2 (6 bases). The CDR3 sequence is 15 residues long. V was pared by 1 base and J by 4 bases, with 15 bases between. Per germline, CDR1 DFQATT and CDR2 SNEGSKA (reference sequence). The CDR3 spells CSARVPGRSADTQYF. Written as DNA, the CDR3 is TGCAGTGCTAGAGTTCCCGGGAGAAGCGCAGATACGCAGTATTTT.

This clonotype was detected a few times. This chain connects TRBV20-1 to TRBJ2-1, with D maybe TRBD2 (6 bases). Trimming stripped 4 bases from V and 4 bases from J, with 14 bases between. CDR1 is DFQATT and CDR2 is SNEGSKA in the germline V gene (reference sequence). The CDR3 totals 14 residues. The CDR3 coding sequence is TGCAGTGCTAATAGCGGAGCCGCATACAATGAGCAGTTCTTC. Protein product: CSANSGAAYNEQFF.

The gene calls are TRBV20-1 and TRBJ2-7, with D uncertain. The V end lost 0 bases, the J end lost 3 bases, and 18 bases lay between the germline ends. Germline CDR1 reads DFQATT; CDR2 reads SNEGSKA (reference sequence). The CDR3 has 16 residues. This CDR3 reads CSARDSLMRLGYEQYF. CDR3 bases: TGCAGTGCTAGAGATAGCCTAATGAGGCTCGGCTACGAGCAGTACTTC.

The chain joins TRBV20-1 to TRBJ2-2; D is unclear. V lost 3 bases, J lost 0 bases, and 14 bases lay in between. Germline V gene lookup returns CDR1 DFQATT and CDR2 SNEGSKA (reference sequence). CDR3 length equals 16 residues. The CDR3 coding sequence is TGCAGTGCTAGTTCAGGCGTAGCTCCGAACACCGGGGAGCTGTTTTTT. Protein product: CSASSGVAPNTGELFF.

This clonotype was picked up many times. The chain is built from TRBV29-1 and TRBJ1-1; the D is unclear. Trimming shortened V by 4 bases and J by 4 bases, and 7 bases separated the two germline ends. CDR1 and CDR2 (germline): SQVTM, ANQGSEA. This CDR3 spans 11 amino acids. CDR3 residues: CSVVLRTEAFF. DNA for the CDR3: TGCAGCGTTGTTTTGCGCACTGAAGCTTTCTTT.

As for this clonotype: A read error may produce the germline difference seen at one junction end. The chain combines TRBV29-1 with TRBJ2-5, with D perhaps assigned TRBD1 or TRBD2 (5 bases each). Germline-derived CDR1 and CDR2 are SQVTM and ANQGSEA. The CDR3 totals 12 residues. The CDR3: CSGGTAEETQCF. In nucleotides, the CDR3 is TGCAGCGGGGGGACCGCGGAGGAGACCCAGTGCTTC.

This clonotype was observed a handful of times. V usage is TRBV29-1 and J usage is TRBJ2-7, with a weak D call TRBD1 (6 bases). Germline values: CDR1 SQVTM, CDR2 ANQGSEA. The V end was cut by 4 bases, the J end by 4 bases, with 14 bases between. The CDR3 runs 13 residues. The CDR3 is CSVVGGTIYEQYF. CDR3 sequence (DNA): TGCAGCGTTGTAGGGGGTACAATATACGAGCAGTACTTC.